What follows is one TCR beta chain and its context. This sample is drawn from a study of blood T cell repertoires in COVID-19. The overall study: Sources were T cells, B-cell-depleted T cells, or PBMCs; the material itself was cDNA or gDNA.

The CDR3 loop spans 16 amino acids. With V trimmed by 0 bases and J by 7 bases, 7 bases remained unmatched. Germline CDR1 reads SGHNT; CDR2 reads YYREEE (reference sequence). Some clones are missing from TCRdb's copy, which holds only in-frame ones; the method was immunoSEQ multiplex PCR. Of about 100,000 clones in the sample, 85% were seen once. What was sequenced was peripheral blood. The chain employs TRBV5-4 and TRBJ2-1; 10 nucleotides line up with TRBD2. The sequence was obtained from a woman aged 70-85 years with active or convalescent COVID-19. In DNA form, the CDR3 reads TGTGCCAGCAGCTTGGCTGGAGCGGGGGGGAAAAATGAGCAGTTCTTC. Residues: CASSLAGAGGKNEQFF.